This TCR beta chain was identified in a study of circulating CD8 cells and anti-PD-1 response in melanoma (dated by TCRdb to 2018 to 2021). Turning to the overall study: Patients received nivolumab intravenously at 3 mg/kg every 2 weeks. Of the roughly 13 patients in the melanoma cohort, seven received anti-PD-1 as first-line therapy and six had prior targeted therapy or immunotherapy. Responders were defined as patients showing complete or partial responses, and non-responders as patients showing stable or progressive disease (RECIST v1.1). The TCR repertoire analysis was performed on roughly eleven melanoma patients, comprising 7 non-responders and 4 responders. On on-treatment samples, PD-1 was detected using a biotinylated anti-human IgG4 antibody. What the study reported, not specific to this receptor: Experiments were generally performed without replicates because of limited material. The DNEG repertoire was the most diverse; PD-1 and DPOS showed similar, higher clonality, and TIGIT repertoires were the least diverse. Because tumor material could not be accessed, tumor reactivity was instead assessed with peptide assays on expanded sorted subsets. Repertoires were mostly private between subsets, with fewer than 7% of TRB clonotypes shared at M1, and the greatest sharing occurred between DPOS and TIGIT. The published TCR repertoire comparisons relied only on baseline and M1 samples from a small cohort that had few responders. The cohort mixed treatment-naive and previously treated patients, which the authors noted could influence results.

These reads were obtained on a NextSeq 500. Starting from roughly 15 ng of total RNA, TCR libraries were made with the QIAseq Immune Repertoire RNA Library Kit, Human TCR Panel. The TCR libraries were sequenced on an Illumina NextSeq using a Mid Output V2 kit and asymmetric 261x41 paired-end reads. Each TCR library was diluted to around 4.4 nM, pooled, denatured and loaded at 1.0 pM. Regarding the original processing steps: TCR FASTQ files were processed in the QIAGEN GeneGlobe Data Analysis Center, and downstream analysis was performed in R 3.5.2. Clonality was computed as one minus Shannon entropy normalized by the log of the number of unique productive sequences. Fisher exact tests at 5% FDR, run separately within each subset, picked out TRA or TRB clonotypes whose abundance differed between baseline and M1. Clonotypes with differential abundance were classified as emerging, expanding, contracting or non-expanding/contracting. Repertoire overlap between patients was measured with Morisita's overlap index. TCRdb cleaned the public reads at Q25 with fastp, built clones with MiXCR and kept in-frame beta chains. Rows with one shared CDR3 protein collapse into an entry with the most common genes and DNA. None of the V and J calls come from the authors' own analysis; TCRdb made them. This sample gives fewer than 1,400 distinct CDR3 sequences in total; roughly 7.7% of them show up just once. The top ten clones comprise less than 6.5% of the sample.

This clonotype is medium-sized (0.01 to 0.1%) in its sample. Its antigen is unknown. There are no base qualities to consult, and no much larger clone falls within one base. Using a BD FACSAria II cell sorter, four subsets defined by PD-1 and/or TIGIT were sorted out of live CD3+CD8+TCRalphabeta+ cells. To characterize relevance to anti-PD-1 therapy response, circulating CD8 T cells were sorted into four subsets based on PD-1 and TIGIT expression. Both TCR alpha and TCR beta chains were sequenced from each sorted CD8 T-cell subset. Peripheral blood was drawn before the first anti-PD-1 injection and after two and four injections. PBMCs were immediately isolated by Ficoll gradient centrifugation. Until use, PBMCs were kept cryopreserved in liquid nitrogen in RPMI containing approximately 21% FCS and around 10% DMSO. Thawed PBMCs were stained with a viability dye and antibodies against CD3, CD8alpha, TCRalphabeta, PD-1 and TIGIT. The RNeasy Kit was used to extract total RNA, and all samples had a RIN greater than 7.

The TCR comes from a human donor with melanoma. This specimen was CD8+ T cells from PBMCs, taken at baseline or after one month of anti-PD-1 therapy (not recorded which).

The CDR3 reads CASSFSRRTDTQYF. The DNA is as follows: TGTGCCAGCAGCTTCTCTCGGCGCACAGATACGCAGTATTTT. The rearrangement joined TRBV7-9 to TRBJ2-3; the D gene cannot be resolved reliably. Based on the germline V gene (reference sequence), the CDR1 and CDR2 sequences are SEHNR and FQNEAQ. The CDR3 starts with the cysteine, ends with the phenylalanine, and has 14 residues. Only CDR3 DNA is held: 42 bases, read in frame from base 1. Trimming removed 3 bases from V and 1 base from J, leaving 8 bases between the germline ends.